The present T cell receptor beta chain was sequenced within a study of T cell responses to AZD1222 COVID-19 vaccine. Study background: Second-dose recipients at about 4 or about 12 weeks were treated as one pooled group.

Study-wide results and limits: Repertoire sampling occurred only after the peak T cell response. Donors were mostly white British, more females; clonal diversity possibly underestimated. Close to half of spike-specific TCRs reportedly recognize unmutated variant regions.

A word on this clone: Its target is not known.

Trimming removed 7 bases from V and 0 bases from J, with 12 bases in between. The CDR3 contains 15 residues. The germline gives CDR1 MNHEY, CDR2 SVGAGI. This table comes from immunoSEQ multiplex PCR, and its TCRdb copy is limited to in-frame clones, with some not included. The sample carries 100,000 to 150,000 clones, just over 90% recorded once. The chain has TRBV6-5 and TRBJ2-2; the D gene is possibly TRBD2 (6 bases). The origin of this receptor is an adult in good health. The sequencing used peripheral blood, collected on day 0 of AZD1222 vaccination. CDR3 sequence reads: CASNDGGANTGELFF. The CDR3 region has the DNA TGTGCCAGCAACGACGGGGGAGCGAACACCGGGGAGCTGTTTTTT.